The sequence of this TCR beta chain was determined in a study of glioma-infiltrating T cells. Overall study findings and caveats: Tissue-blood divergence was below expectation in non-neoplastic patients, above in gliomas. CDR3 overlap between tissue and blood was very small.

The iRepertoire nested amplicon-rescue multiplex PCR amplified TCR alpha and beta CDR3s from RNA. Input was about 100-450 ng of tissue mRNA or PBMC total RNA. One entry per CDR3 protein results from TCRdb running MiXCR on the multiplex PCR reads. The sample carries some 120,000 distinct CDR3 sequences, roughly 25% recorded once. This clonotype was observed many times. Its antigen remains unidentified. This clonotype was obtained from a human donor with low-grade glioma or glioblastoma, undergoing nonglioma brain surgery, or in good health (not recorded which). Sequencing input: glioma tissue, nonneoplastic brain tissue, or PBMCs (not recorded which).

In DNA form, the CDR3 reads TGTGCCATCAGTGAGATGGGGTCTAGCGGTGGGGGAGATACGCAGTATTTT. This gives the protein CAISEMGSSGGGDTQYF. The chain recombines TRBV10-3 with TRBJ2-3, with TRBD2 matching 7 bases. The CDR3 contains 17 residues. CDR1 ENHRY and CDR2 SYGVKD come from the germline V gene. Trimming cost V 2 bases and J 5 bases; bases outside gene matches: 13.